This T cell receptor (beta chain) was captured in a study of quantifying T cell responses using KT2 cells. Study information: RNA was reverse transcribed with TCR alpha and beta constant-region primers. Under optimum conditions, T4 ligation efficiency was estimated at more than 8%.

Each cDNA got a UMI-containing oligo ligated at its 3' end. The first PCR ran 4 to 5 cycles with an equimolar RC1.1 and RC1.2 beta primer mix. TCRdb itself ran the UMI-ligation and nested PCR reads through MiXCR, one entry per CDR3 protein. Of 40,000 to 55,000 distinct CDR3 sequences listed, roughly 11% are singletons. This clonotype has more than one count but fewer than ten. The TCR was taken from a human donor. Specimen: PBMCs spiked with cells of the T cell clone KT2.

CDR3 DNA sequence: TGTGCCAGCAGCAAACTAGCGGGAGGGGGTTTCGATACGCAGTATTTT. This codes for CASSKLAGGGFDTQYF. The chain combines TRBV7-2 with TRBJ2-3; 13 bases line up with TRBD2. J lost 6 bases, V lost 5 bases, and 8 bases had no gene match. The CDR3 spans 16 residues. Looked up from germline, CDR1 is SGHTA and CDR2 is FQGNSA.